Each of the 31 T cell receptor beta chains below was sequenced from the same sample in a study of cytomegalovirus exposure and HLA in healthy donors. The PCR made use of 60 Vbeta and 13 Jbeta primers. The protocol was immunoSEQ multiplex PCR, while the TCRdb copy is restricted to in-frame clones and leaves out a portion. The data contain about 140,000 clones, 76% of them seen just once; the ten biggest clones take up about 2%. Sequencing was done on a sample of PBMCs. These TCRs come from a female donor in good health and CMV-seropositive.

The chain joins TRBV6-5 to TRBJ2-1; 9 bases match TRBD2. Per germline, CDR1 MNHEY and CDR2 SVGAGI. After removal of 5 bases from V and 4 bases from J, the junction contained 6 bases not matched to a gene. The CDR3 length is 15 residues. The CDR3 DNA reads as TGTGCCAGCAGTGCCTCTAGCGGGGTTTACAATGAGCAGTTCTTC. Protein product: CASSASSGVYNEQFF.

V is TRBV13 and J is TRBJ1-2; tentative D call: TRBD1 (5 bases). CDR3 length: 14 residues. CDR1 and CDR2 from the germline V gene are PRHDT and FYEKMQ (reference sequence). With 1 base removed from V and 2 bases from J, the gap between germline ends came to 8 bases. The DNA for the CDR3 is TGTGCCAGCAGCTTAGATAACAGGAACTATGGCTACACCTTC. This codes for CASSLDNRNYGYTF.

The chain links TRBV7-2 to TRBJ1-1; 9 bases line up with TRBD1. This CDR3 has 17 residues. V gave up 4 bases and J gave up 1 base; unmatched junction bases: 10. Germline V gene lookup returns CDR1 SGHTA and CDR2 FQGNSA. CDR3 sequence (DNA): TGTGCCAGCAGCTCTAGGACAGGGGTAAGAAAGAACACTGAAGCTTTCTTT. It is translated as CASSSRTGVRKNTEAFF.

The CDR3: CASSSGGFTLGANVLTF. For the CDR3, the DNA is TGTGCCAGCAGCTCCGGGGGGTTCACATTGGGGGCCAACGTCCTGACTTTC. The chain uses TRBV28 and TRBJ2-6, with 7 bases aligning to TRBD2. Germline assignment: CDR1 MDHEN and CDR2 SYDVKM. J gave up 4 bases and V 6 bases, and 12 bases lay outside the gene matches. This CDR3 comprises 17 residues.

The chain carries TRBV11-1 and TRBJ2-3; possible D gene TRBD2, 6 bases. This CDR3 spans 16 amino acids. Per the germline V gene, CDR1 is SGHAT and CDR2 is FQDESV (reference sequence). V shed 0 bases and J shed 4 bases, with 14 bases lying between them. CDR3 sequence reads: CASSLAQKWGADTQYF. The DNA for the CDR3 is TGTGCCAGCAGCTTAGCCCAGAAATGGGGGGCAGATACGCAGTATTTT.

A few counts support this clone. The J gene is TRBJ2-3, the V gene TRBV4-1; 8 bases are shared with TRBD2. The germline V gene encodes CDR1 MGHRA and CDR2 YSYEKL. The V gene end was trimmed by 4 bases and the J gene end by 6 bases; junction bases not matched to a gene: 9. The CDR3 loop spans 15 amino acids. This CDR3 is CASSRAGGPRDTQYF. As DNA, the CDR3 is TGCGCCAGCAGCCGCGCGGGAGGCCCCAGGGATACGCAGTATTTT.

This chain uses TRBV10-1 with TRBJ2-5; 9 bases are shared with TRBD2. The J call could be wrong; TRBJ2-7 is a better fit for the DNA end. This CDR3 is built from 13 residues. Germline CDR1 and CDR2: WNHNN and SYGVQD (reference sequence). CDR3 region: CASSSGKNYEQYF. The DNA for the CDR3 is TGCGCCAGCTCTAGCGGGAAAAACTACGAGCAGTACTTC.

The rearrangement joins TRBV19 to TRBJ2-1; perhaps TRBD2 as D (6 bases). The germline gives CDR1 LNHDA, CDR2 SQIVND (reference sequence). The CDR3 runs to 17 residues. Trimming removed 2 bases at V and 0 bases at J, with 14 bases between. The CDR3 here is CASSIIGGISSYNEQFF. CDR3 nucleotide sequence: TGTGCCAGTAGTATAATCGGCGGGATCAGCTCCTACAATGAGCAGTTCTTC.

The gene calls are TRBV19 and TRBJ1-1, with D possibly being TRBD1 (5 bases). Germline lookup yields CDR1 LNHDA and CDR2 SQIVND (reference sequence). V was cut by 3 bases and J by 7 bases, with 12 bases left in between. This CDR3 is built from 13 residues. The CDR3 DNA follows: TGTGCCAGTAGTATTATAGGCGGGGGTGAAGCTTTCTTT. Protein: CASSIIGGGEAFF.

J is TRBJ2-3 and V is TRBV14; 10 bases are shared with TRBD2. J lost 5 bases, V lost 4 bases, and 0 bases had no gene match. Germline CDR1 reads SGHDN; CDR2 reads FVKESK. There are 13 residues in the CDR3. In DNA, the CDR3 is TGTGCCAGCAGCCCTAGCGGGAGAGATACGCAGTATTTT. Its translation: CASSPSGRDTQYF.

The rearrangement joins TRBV7-9 to TRBJ1-6; 7 bases fit TRBD1. This CDR3 region has 15 residues. Germline V gives CDR1 SEHNR, CDR2 FQNEAQ (reference sequence). V was clipped by 10 bases and J by 9 bases; unmatched bases: 15. CDR3 bases: TGTGCCACGGAGGGGCCAGGGGGACCCGGTTCACCCCTCCACTTT. The encoded protein is CATEGPGGPGSPLHF.

This sequence joins TRBV7-9 and TRBJ1-5; 7 nucleotides agree with TRBD1. V was pared by 5 bases and J by 5 bases, with 9 bases of the junction left unmatched. Germline V lookup: CDR1 SEHNR, CDR2 FQNEAQ (reference sequence). This CDR3 has 15 amino acids. The CDR3 region is CASSRGEGADQPQHF. CDR3 coding DNA: TGTGCCAGCAGCAGAGGAGAGGGGGCTGATCAGCCCCAGCATTTT.

The chain carries TRBV9 and TRBJ1-2; D is unclear. This CDR3 has 14 amino acids. Per germline, CDR1 SGDLS and CDR2 YYNGEE. V lost 4 bases to trimming and J lost 2 bases, with 12 bases between them. The CDR3 sequence is CASSSPTENYGYTF. CDR3 sequence (DNA): TGTGCCAGCAGCTCACCGACGGAGAACTATGGCTACACCTTC.

The rearrangement joins TRBV15 to TRBJ2-1, with D maybe TRBD1 (6 bases). The CDR3 runs to 16 residues. Trimming stripped 0 bases from V and 8 bases from J, with 17 bases between. Per germline, CDR1 LNHNV and CDR2 YYDKDF (reference sequence). The CDR3 here is CATSRDRAGEVYEQFF. The CDR3 DNA reads TGTGCCACCAGCAGAGATCGGGCAGGGGAAGTCTATGAGCAGTTCTTC.

The chain is built from TRBV7-9 and TRBJ1-4; TRBD1 might be the D (6 bases). V was clipped by 7 bases and J by 3 bases, with 18 bases between them. CDR1 and CDR2 (germline): SEHNR, FQNEAQ (reference sequence). CDR3 length equals 16 residues. CDR3 in DNA: TGTGCCAGCACTCGCCGGGTGGGGACACCTAATGAAAAACTGTTTTTT. Translation gives CASTRRVGTPNEKLFF.

V and J are TRBV11-2 and TRBJ2-7; 9 bases are shared with TRBD1. V was clipped by 5 bases and J by 2 bases; unmatched bases: 10. Germline CDR1 SGHAT, CDR2 FQNNGV. The CDR3 loop spans 16 amino acids. The CDR3 protein is CASSATGTGRPYEQYF. CDR3 bases: TGTGCCAGCAGCGCTACCGGGACAGGGCGCCCCTACGAGCAGTACTTC. Drawing the rest from reference TRBV11-2 and TRBJ2-7, the complete variable domain is EAGVAQSPRYKIIEKRQSVAFWCNPISGHATLYWYQQILGQGPKLLIQFQNNGVVDDSQLPKDRFSAERLKGVDSTLKIQPAKLEDSAVYLCASSATGTGRPYEQYFGPGTRLTVT.

This clone appeared once. The chain is built from TRBV11-2 and TRBJ2-7; D is possibly TRBD1 (6 bases). The CDR3 consists of 14 residues. Trimming took 0 bases from V and 5 from J, leaving 11 bases between them. The germline V gene encodes CDR1 SGHAT and CDR2 FQNNGV. This CDR3 is CASSLESGVNEQYF. The CDR3, as DNA: TGTGCCAGCAGCTTAGAGTCAGGGGTCAACGAGCAGTACTTC.

This chain uses TRBV9 with TRBJ1-3; possible D gene TRBD1, 6 bases. CDR1 SGDLS and CDR2 YYNGEE come from the germline V gene. The germline V and J ends were trimmed by 4 bases and 0 bases, with 14 bases remaining between them. The CDR3 covers 16 residues. CDR3 bases: TGTGCCAGCAGCTTCGCAGCGGACAGCTCTGGAAACACCATATATTTT. This codes for CASSFAADSSGNTIYF.

The chain joins TRBV10-1 to TRBJ2-3; the match to TRBD2 covers 13 bases. The ends lost 3 bases at V and 6 bases at J; junction bases unmatched: 3. The CDR3 loop spans 15 amino acids. Germline assignment: CDR1 WNHNN and CDR2 SYGVQD (reference sequence). The CDR3 nucleotides read TGCGCCAGCAGTGACCGGACTAGCGGGGGTGATACGCAGTATTTT. Translating it yields CASSDRTSGGDTQYF.

V gene TRBV7-9 combines with J gene TRBJ1-4; D remains ambiguous. The CDR3 loop spans 13 amino acids. Germline values: CDR1 SEHNR, CDR2 FQNEAQ (reference sequence). Trimming pared 5 bases from V and 5 bases from J, leaving 9 bases between. In DNA, the CDR3 is TGTGCCAGCAGCCTTTTGGGCAATGAAAAACTGTTTTTT. Translated: CASSLLGNEKLFF.

The chain recombines TRBV5-4 with TRBJ2-3; D unresolved. The germline V and J ends were trimmed by 2 bases and 6 bases, with 10 bases remaining between them. The germline V gene has CDR1 SGHNT and CDR2 YYREEE (reference sequence). The CDR3 extends over 13 amino acids. CDR3 DNA: TGTGCCAGCAGCTTTCAGGTAACGGATACGCAGTATTTT. It specifies CASSFQVTDTQYF.

The CDR3 loop is CASSQATGELFF. CDR3 coding DNA: TGTGCCAGCAGCCAGGCTACCGGGGAGCTGTTTTTT. The chain couples TRBV7-9 to TRBJ2-2; D ambiguous. The CDR3 loop spans 12 amino acids. Trimming took off 5 bases at V and 5 bases at J, with 6 bases between the two ends. CDR1 is SEHNR, CDR2 FQNEAQ, per germline (reference sequence).

The chain couples TRBV7-8 to TRBJ1-3; 9 nucleotides match TRBD1. V lost 4 bases and J lost 1; bases outside the gene matches: 8. CDR1 and CDR2 from the germline V gene are SGHVS and FQNEAQ. The CDR3 totals 17 residues. The CDR3 is CASSYGTGRMSGNTIYF. The CDR3 region has the DNA TGTGCCAGCAGCTACGGGACAGGGAGGATGTCTGGAAACACCATATATTTT.

This chain connects TRBV7-9 to TRBJ1-1; D perhaps matches TRBD1 (5 bases). Germline V gene lookup returns CDR1 SEHNR and CDR2 FQNEAQ (reference sequence). CDR3 length: 15 residues. Trimming shortened V by 1 base and J by 5 bases, and 14 bases separated the two germline ends. The CDR3 sequence is CASSLVLGGGTEAFF. The CDR3 DNA follows: TGTGCCAGCAGCTTAGTGCTGGGGGGTGGGACTGAAGCTTTCTTT. Based on the CDR3 plus reference TRBV7-9 and TRBJ1-1, the full variable domain is DTGVSQNPRHKITKRGQNVTFRCDPISEHNRLYWYRQTLGQGPEFLTYFQNEAQLEKSRLLSDRFSAERPKGSFSTLEIQRTEQGDSAMYLCASSLVLGGGTEAFFGQGTRLTVV.

The chain has TRBV23-1 and TRBJ2-2; the match to TRBD2 covers 9 bases. TRBV23-1 is sorted into the ORF group, with uncertain function. V trimming: 1 base; J trimming: 3 bases; junction bases outside the gene matches: 3. The CDR3 covers 16 residues. The CDR3 DNA follows: TGCGCCAGCAGTCAATTAGCGGGAGCGGACACCGGGGAGCTGTTTTTT. Its translation: CASSQLAGADTGELFF.

The sample holds a few counts of this clone. This chain connects TRBV10-3 to TRBJ2-7, with 10 nucleotides matching TRBD1. The CDR3 loop spans 15 amino acids. The trim removed 5 bases at V and 4 bases at J, leaving 8 bases unmatched. Germline V CDR1 and CDR2: ENHRY, SYGVKD. CDR3 region: CAISSGQGGGYEQYF. CDR3 in DNA: TGTGCCATCAGTTCCGGACAGGGGGGAGGTTACGAGCAGTACTTC.

The chain is built from TRBV18 and TRBJ1-3; tentative D call: TRBD1 (6 bases). The V gene's germline CDR1 is KGHSH and CDR2 LQKENI. The CDR3 totals 16 residues. Trimming removed 3 bases from V and 0 bases from J, with 12 bases in between. The CDR3 protein is CASSPQGISSGNTIYF. CDR3 coding DNA: TGTGCCAGCTCACCGCAGGGGATTAGCTCTGGAAACACCATATATTTT.

This rearrangement joins TRBV6-1 to TRBJ1-2, with TRBD1 matching over 7 bases. The J segment lost 3 bases and the V segment lost 5 bases, leaving 6 bases of the junction unmatched. Germline assignment: CDR1 MNHNS and CDR2 SASEGT. The CDR3 is made up of 14 amino acids. CDR3: CASSLRTGDYGYTF. CDR3 in DNA: TGTGCCAGCAGTCTCCGGACAGGAGACTATGGCTACACCTTC.

The chain has TRBV19 and TRBJ1-5; 8 bases line up with TRBD1. This CDR3 has 14 amino acids. Germline CDR1 and CDR2: LNHDA and SQIVND (reference sequence). V was clipped by 5 bases and J by 2 bases; unmatched bases: 2. CDR3: CASSATGGNQPQHF. The CDR3 DNA reads TGTGCCAGTAGTGCGACAGGGGGCAATCAGCCCCAGCATTTT.

The chain recombines TRBV28 with TRBJ1-2; maybe TRBD1 (6 bases). The CDR3 totals 14 residues. Trimming left V 4 bases short and J 6 bases short, with 15 bases between. CDR1 is MDHEN and CDR2 is SYDVKM in the germline V gene. In DNA form, the CDR3 reads TGTGCCAGCAGTTCGGGGGGCGTTACTGATGGCTACACCTTC. Translated: CASSSGGVTDGYTF.

The V gene is TRBV19, the J gene TRBJ2-7; 8 nucleotides agree with TRBD1. The CDR3 is 15 residues long. Germline CDR1 reads LNHDA; CDR2 reads SQIVND (reference sequence). Germline trimming cut 4 bases from V and 4 bases from J; bases unmatched to any gene: 9. This chain's CDR3 is CASSTQGAKGYEQYF. As DNA, the CDR3 is TGTGCCAGTAGTACTCAGGGGGCGAAAGGGTACGAGCAGTACTTC.